This TCR beta chain stems from a study of T-cell reconstitution after alpha-beta-depleted transplantation in children. Library preparation (for TCRbeta) was performed with unique molecular identifiers. MiXCR, applied by TCRdb to the PCR reads, yields one record per CDR3 protein. This sample has about 600,000 distinct CDR3 sequences, with around 13% found just once. General observations from the study: In some patients, recipient T cells and intrathymic progenitors surviving conditioning explained high day-60 diversity. It was reported that alpha-beta T cells came from several hundred expanded graft clones (about two months after transplant).

This clonotype occurred many times. Its antigen remains unknown. The CDR3 runs to 14 residues. Trimming shortened V by 5 bases and J by 1 base, and 11 bases separated the two germline ends. Per germline, CDR1 SGHVS and CDR2 FQNEAQ. The specimen comprised PBMCs, mostly from graft donor cells, sampled 360 days after TCRalphabeta/CD19-depleted stem cell transplant. This TCR derives from a male patient under 18 who had a stem cell transplant for acute myeloid leukemia, so the T cells may come from the graft donor. The J gene is TRBJ2-5, the V gene TRBV7-8; a weak D match, TRBD2 (5 bases). The CDR3, as DNA: TGTGCCAGCAGCCCAGGACTGCTCCAAGAGACCCAGTACTTC. Translation gives CASSPGLLQETQYF.